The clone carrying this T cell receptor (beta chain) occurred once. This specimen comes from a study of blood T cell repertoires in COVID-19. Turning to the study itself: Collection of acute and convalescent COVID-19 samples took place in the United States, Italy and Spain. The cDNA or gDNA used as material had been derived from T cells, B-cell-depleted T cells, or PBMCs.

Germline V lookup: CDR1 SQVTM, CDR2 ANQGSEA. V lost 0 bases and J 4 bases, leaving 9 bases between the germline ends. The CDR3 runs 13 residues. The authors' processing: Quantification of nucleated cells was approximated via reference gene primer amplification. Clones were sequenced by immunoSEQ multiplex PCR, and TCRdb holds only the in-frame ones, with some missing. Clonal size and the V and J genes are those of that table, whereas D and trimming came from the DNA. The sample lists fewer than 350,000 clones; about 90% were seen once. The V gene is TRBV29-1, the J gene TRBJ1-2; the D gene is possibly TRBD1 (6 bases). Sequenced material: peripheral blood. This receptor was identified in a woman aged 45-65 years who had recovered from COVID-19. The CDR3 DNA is TGCAGCGTTGAAGATCGGACAGTCTATGGCTACACCTTC. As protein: CSVEDRTVYGYTF.